Listed below are T cell receptor beta chains from one sample, sequenced in a study of shared clonotypes between healthy human individuals. Measured with immunoSEQ multiplex PCR; TCRdb has only the in-frame clones, and not every one. This sample has about 2.4 million clones, with under 95% found just once. Sequenced input: naive CD4+ T cells from PBMCs. These receptors were taken from a man between 18 and 29 years old in good health. Some clones in this sample may be carry-over from other donors' samples. CDR3s include the opening cysteine and the closing phenylalanine or tryptophan. D genes are given only for firm matches. Clone size appears in some rows only: once, few, many, or a class for an expanded clone.

clone size	V gene	D gene	J gene	CDR3 DNA	CDR3 protein
NA	TRBV5-1	NA	TRBJ1-1	TGCGCCAGCAGCTTGGAGGGGACGCCTAACACTGAAGCTTTCTTT	CASSLEGTPNTEAFF
NA	TRBV5-1	NA	TRBJ2-5	TGCGCCAGCAGCCATCTGCGGGAGACCCAGTACTTC	CASSHLRETQYF
NA	TRBV5-4	NA	TRBJ2-6	TGTGCCAGCAGCTCCTCCGGGGTTGGGGCCAACGTCCTGACTTTC	CASSSSGVGANVLTF
few	TRBV18	TRBD1	TRBJ1-4	TGTGCCAGCTCACCACTCAGGGGGTTGGAAAAACTGTTTTTT	CASSPLRGLEKLFF
few	TRBV10-3	NA	TRBJ1-3	TGTGCCATCAGTTACTCGACAGGAAACACCATATATTTT	CAISYSTGNTIYF
once	TRBV6-1	TRBD2	TRBJ2-3	TGTGCCAGCAGGGTCGGGGAGGGCGGCACAGATACGCAGTATTTT	CASRVGEGGTDTQYF
NA	TRBV19	NA	TRBJ2-1	TGTGCCAGTAGTATAGGGCAGGGGAACGTCAATGAGCAGTTCTTC	CASSIGQGNVNEQFF
NA	TRBV27	NA	TRBJ2-3	TGTGCCAGCCGTAAGACAGCGGGTTTTGATACGCAGTATTTT	CASRKTAGFDTQYF
NA	TRBV7-3	TRBD1	TRBJ1-1	TGTGCCAGCAGCTTAACGCCCCAAATAGGACAGGTGGGCACTGAAGCTTTCTTT	CASSLTPQIGQVGTEAFF
NA	TRBV5-1	TRBD1	TRBJ2-5	TGCGCCAGCAGCTTGGGACAGGGGGGTGGACAGGAGACCCAGTACTTC	CASSLGQGGGQETQYF
once	TRBV28	NA	TRBJ1-1	TGTGCCAGCATGGGTTCTCTGGGGAACACTGAAGCTTTCTTT	CASMGSLGNTEAFF
NA	TRBV10-3	NA	TRBJ1-1	TGTGCCATCAGTGAGTCAGGACAGCCTGAAGCTTTCTTT	CAISESGQPEAFF
NA	TRBV10-1	NA	TRBJ2-1	TGCGCCAGCAGTGCGGGAACGGGGATCTCCTACAATGAGCAGTTCTTC	CASSAGTGISYNEQFF
NA	TRBV18	NA	TRBJ1-4	TGTGCCAGCTCACCGAGGAGAGCAACTAATGAAAAACTGTTTTTT	CASSPRRATNEKLFF
NA	TRBV4-2	TRBD2	TRBJ2-5	TGTGCCAGCAGCCAAGAGGTTGCGGGAGGTGGAAAGACCCAGTACTTC	CASSQEVAGGGKTQYF
NA	TRBV2	NA	TRBJ1-1	TGTGCCAGCAGTGAGTTCCGGAACACTGAAGCTTTCTTT	CASSEFRNTEAFF
NA	TRBV6-5	TRBD1	TRBJ2-7	TGTGCCAGCAGTTTAAGGACAGGCGACTCCTACGAGCAGTACTTC	CASSLRTGDSYEQYF
few	TRBV30	NA	TRBJ1-1	TGTGCCTGGAGTGTTGTCTATAGTGGCACTGAAGCTTTCTTT	CAWSVVYSGTEAFF
NA	TRBV7-2	NA	TRBJ1-2	TGTGCCAGCAGCCCGTCGGTGTGGGGGGCCAACTATGGCTACACCTTC	CASSPSVWGANYGYTF
once	TRBV30	TRBD1	TRBJ1-2	TGTGCCTGGAGGGCTCTCCAGGGGGTTGGGGGCTACACCTTC	CAWRALQGVGGYTF
few	TRBV20-1	NA	TRBJ2-5	TGCAGTGCTAGTACGGAGACCCAGTACTTC	CSASTETQYF
NA	TRBV5-1	TRBD2	TRBJ2-2	TGCGCCAGCAGCCTAGGACTAGCGGACACCGGGGAGCTGTTTTTT	CASSLGLADTGELFF